This T cell receptor beta chain was found in a study of blood T cell repertoires in COVID-19. On the study more broadly: Samples representing acute and convalescent COVID-19 were sourced from the United States, Italy and Spain. T cells, B-cell-depleted T cells, or PBMCs supplied cDNA or gDNA.

Deletions cut 1 base from V and 8 bases from J, with 25 bases between. CDR1 and CDR2 (germline): GTSNPN, SVGIG (reference sequence). This CDR3 spans 17 amino acids. In the original processing: Using reference gene primer amplification, nucleated cell counts were estimated. Data came from immunoSEQ multiplex PCR; TCRdb stores just in-frame clones and leaves some out. V and J calls and clone size are as listed in that table; D and trimming were resolved from the DNA. The sample carries about 100,000 clones, approximately 80% recorded once. The source of this sequence is a woman between 70 and 85 years old with acute or convalescent COVID-19. The chain employs TRBV30 and TRBJ2-3, with D possibly matching TRBD2 (6 bases). Sample: peripheral blood. The CDR3 loop reads CAWSARRTGTPKSTQYF. The CDR3 DNA is TGTGCCTGGAGTGCAAGACGAACCGGGACTCCCAAAAGTACGCAGTATTTT.